The sequence of this T cell receptor beta chain was determined in a study of cytomegalovirus exposure and HLA in healthy donors. Study observations and caveats: In a later analysis, DRB1 alleles had the most associated TCRs; HLA-C alleles the fewest.

Primers included in the PCR were 60 Vbeta and 13 Jbeta primers. Source study methods: In a later analysis, of 80 million to 90 million unique beta chains, around 11 million appeared in at least two donors. Only in-frame clones appear in the TCRdb table, and some are missing; sequencing was by immunoSEQ multiplex PCR. V and J calls and clone size are as listed in that table; D and trimming were resolved from the DNA. This sample has 95,000 to 100,000 clones, with around 83% found just once. Of note for this clone: What it binds is not known.

Trimming left V 1 base short and J 5 bases short, with 10 bases between. Germline V gene data show CDR1 as SGHNT and CDR2 as YYREEE (reference sequence). The CDR3 is 15 residues long. Each donor was healthy, and each was a bone marrow donor. This rearrangement joins TRBV5-4 to TRBJ1-6; a weak D match, TRBD1 (6 bases). The receptor comes from a man aged 25-45 years in good health and CMV-seronegative. Input material: PBMCs. The CDR3 DNA reads TGTGCCAGCAGCTTGCCAGGGGCGAATAATTCACCCCTCCACTTT. Its translation is CASSLPGANNSPLHF.